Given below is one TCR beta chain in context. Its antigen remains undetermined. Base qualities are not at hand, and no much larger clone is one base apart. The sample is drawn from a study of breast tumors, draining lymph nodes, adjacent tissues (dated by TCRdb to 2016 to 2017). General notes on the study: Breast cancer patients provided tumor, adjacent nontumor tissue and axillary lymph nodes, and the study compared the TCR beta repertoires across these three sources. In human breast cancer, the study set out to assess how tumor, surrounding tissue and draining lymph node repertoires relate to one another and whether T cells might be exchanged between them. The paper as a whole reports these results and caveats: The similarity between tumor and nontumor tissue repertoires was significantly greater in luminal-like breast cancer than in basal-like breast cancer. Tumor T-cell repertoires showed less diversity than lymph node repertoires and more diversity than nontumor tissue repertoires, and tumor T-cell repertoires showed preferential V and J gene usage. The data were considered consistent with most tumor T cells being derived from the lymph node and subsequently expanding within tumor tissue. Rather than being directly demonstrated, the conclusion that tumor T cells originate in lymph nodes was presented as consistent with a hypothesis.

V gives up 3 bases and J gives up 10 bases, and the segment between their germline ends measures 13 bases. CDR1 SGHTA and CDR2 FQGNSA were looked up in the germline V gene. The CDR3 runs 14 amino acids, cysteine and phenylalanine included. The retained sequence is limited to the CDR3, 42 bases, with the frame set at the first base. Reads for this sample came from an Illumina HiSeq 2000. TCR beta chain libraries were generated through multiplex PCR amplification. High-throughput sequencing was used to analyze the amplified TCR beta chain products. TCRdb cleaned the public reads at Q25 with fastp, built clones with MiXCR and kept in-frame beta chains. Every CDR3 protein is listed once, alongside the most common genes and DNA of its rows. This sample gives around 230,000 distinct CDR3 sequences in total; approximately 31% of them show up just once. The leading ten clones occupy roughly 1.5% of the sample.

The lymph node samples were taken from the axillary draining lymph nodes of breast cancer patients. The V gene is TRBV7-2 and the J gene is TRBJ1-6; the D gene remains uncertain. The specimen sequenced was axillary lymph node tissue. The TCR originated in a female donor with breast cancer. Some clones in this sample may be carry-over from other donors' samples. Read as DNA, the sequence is TGTGCCAGCAGCTTGGGAATGAACCTATCACCCCTCCACTTT. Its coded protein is CASSLGMNLSPLHF. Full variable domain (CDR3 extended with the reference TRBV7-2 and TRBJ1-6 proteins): GAGVSQSPSNKVTEKGKDVELRCDPISGHTALYWYRQSLGQGLEFLIYFQGNSAPDKSGLPSDRFSAERTGGSVSTLTIQRTQQEDSAVYLCASSLGMNLSPLHFGNGTRLTVT.